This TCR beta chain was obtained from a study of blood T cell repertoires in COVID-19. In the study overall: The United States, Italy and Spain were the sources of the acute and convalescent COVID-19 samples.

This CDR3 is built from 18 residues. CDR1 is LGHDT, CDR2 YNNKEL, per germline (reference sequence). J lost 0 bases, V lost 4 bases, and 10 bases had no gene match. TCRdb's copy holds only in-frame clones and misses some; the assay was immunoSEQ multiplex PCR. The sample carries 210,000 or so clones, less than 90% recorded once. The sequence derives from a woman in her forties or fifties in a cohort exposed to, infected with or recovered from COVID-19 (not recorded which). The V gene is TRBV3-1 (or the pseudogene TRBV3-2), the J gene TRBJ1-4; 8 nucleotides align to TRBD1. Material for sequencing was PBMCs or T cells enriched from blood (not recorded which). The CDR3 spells CASSPRRTGTSTNEKLFF. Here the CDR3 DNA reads TGTGCCAGCAGCCCGCGTAGGACAGGGACCTCAACTAATGAAAAACTGTTTTTT.